This TCR beta chain was recovered during a study of T cell repertoires in cytomegalovirus infection. Germline assignment: CDR1 LNHDA and CDR2 SQIVND (reference sequence). The CDR3 covers 18 residues. V gave up 5 bases and J gave up 3 bases; unmatched junction bases: 13. Each CDR3 protein is one row after TCRdb ran MiXCR on the reads. The sample records about 450,000 distinct CDR3 sequences, approximately 31% being singletons. The receptor was derived from a human donor in good health (CMV status not recorded). Some clones in this sample may be carry-over from other donors' samples. The genes are TRBV19 and TRBJ1-1; the match to TRBD1 covers 12 bases. The specimen sequenced was PBMCs. The CDR3 reads CASSPIGTGGIKDTEAFF. In nucleotides, the CDR3 is TGTGCCAGTAGTCCCATCGGGACAGGGGGCATTAAGGACACTGAAGCTTTCTTT.